What follows are 22 T cell receptor beta chains derived from one specimen sequenced in a study of cytomegalovirus exposure and HLA in healthy donors. Vbeta (60) and Jbeta (13) primers were used in the PCR. This table comes from immunoSEQ multiplex PCR, and its TCRdb copy is limited to in-frame clones, with some not included. The repertoire holds about 200,000 clones, with roughly 80% as singletons. Sequencing input: PBMCs. The receptors shown here come from a man younger than 40 in good health and CMV-seronegative.

The V call is TRBV5-5, the J call TRBJ2-1; 7 bases are a match to TRBD1. Per germline, CDR1 SGHKS and CDR2 YYEKEE (reference sequence). The CDR3 consists of 14 residues. The ends lost 3 bases at V and 7 bases at J; junction bases unmatched: 7. The CDR3 is CASSSFAQGNEQFF. In DNA, the CDR3 is TGTGCCAGCAGCTCCTTTGCACAGGGGAATGAGCAGTTCTTC.

V is TRBV6-5 and J is TRBJ2-7; a possible D gene is TRBD1 (6 bases). The CDR3 has 15 residues. Per germline, CDR1 MNHEY and CDR2 SVGAGI. Trimming shortened V by 1 base and J by 3 bases, and 13 bases separated the two germline ends. CDR3 protein: CASSYFQGTVYEQYF. CDR3 coding DNA: TGTGCCAGCAGTTACTTTCAGGGGACGGTCTACGAGCAGTACTTC.

J is TRBJ2-5 and V is TRBV18; weak D call: TRBD1 (6 bases). The closer fit of TRBJ2-7 to the DNA end suggests the J call may be wrong. The CDR3 is 13 amino acids. Germline V CDR1 and CDR2: KGHSH, LQKENI. The CDR3 reads CASSPDRTYEQYF. The CDR3 region has the DNA TGTGCCAGCTCACCAGACAGGACCTACGAGCAGTACTTC.

The chain employs TRBV7-9 and TRBJ2-1, with 9 bases lining up with TRBD2. CDR3 size: 15 residues. The V gene end was trimmed by 2 bases and the J gene end by 8 bases; junction bases not matched to a gene: 7. Germline V gene data show CDR1 as SEHNR and CDR2 as FQNEAQ (reference sequence). In nucleotides, the CDR3 is TGTGCCAGCAGCTTACGGCGGGGGGGAGGAGATGAGCAGTTCTTC. It translates to CASSLRRGGGDEQFF.

The chain recombines TRBV5-5 with TRBJ2-3; TRBD2 might be the D (7 bases). Trimming took off 4 bases at V and 0 bases at J, with 21 bases between the two ends. Per the germline V gene, CDR1 is SGHKS and CDR2 is YYEKEE (reference sequence). The CDR3 extends over 18 amino acids. CDR3 DNA: TGTGCCAGCAGCCCTTTAGGGGGAGGGGTACCCAGCACAGATACGCAGTATTTT. As protein: CASSPLGGGVPSTDTQYF.

This clone was seen just once. V usage is TRBV5-1 and J usage is TRBJ2-3; weak D call: TRBD2 (6 bases). Germline loops: CDR1 SGHRS, CDR2 YFSETQ. Trimming pared 3 bases from V and 3 bases from J, leaving 11 bases between. CDR3 length equals 14 residues. The CDR3 DNA follows: TGCGCCAGCAGCTCCGGGGGTATGACAGATACGCAGTATTTT. Translating it yields CASSSGGMTDTQYF.

The chain links TRBV28 to TRBJ2-5; 10 positions match TRBD2. Looked up from germline, CDR1 is MDHEN and CDR2 is SYDVKM. The V segment lost 5 bases and the J segment 2 bases; nucleotides outside the gene matches: 5. The CDR3 sequence is 15 residues long. This chain's CDR3 is CASSPLLAGQETQYF. CDR3 nucleotide sequence: TGTGCCAGCAGTCCACTACTAGCGGGGCAAGAGACCCAGTACTTC. Complete variable domain (other parts from reference TRBV28 and TRBJ2-5): DVKVTQSSRYLVKRTGEKVFLECVQDMDHENMFWYRQDPGLGLRLIYFSYDVKMKEKGDIPEGYSVSREKKERFSLILESASTNQTSMYLCASSPLLAGQETQYFGPGTRLLVL.

CDR3 sequence: CASSQQAANTDTQYF. As DNA, the CDR3 is TGCGCCAGCAGCCAGCAAGCGGCGAACACAGATACGCAGTATTTT. The chain couples TRBV4-1 to TRBJ2-3; possibly TRBD2 for D (5 bases). The CDR3 length is 15 residues. CDR1 and CDR2 from the germline V gene are MGHRA and YSYEKL. Trimming took 3 bases from V and 2 from J, leaving 12 bases between them.

J is TRBJ2-7 and V is TRBV5-4, with a possible D match to TRBD1 (8 bases). Germline CDR1 reads SGHNT; CDR2 reads YYREEE (reference sequence). V was clipped by 2 bases and J by 6 bases, with 15 bases between them. CDR3 length: 14 residues. The CDR3 here is CASSLVQGGSEQYF. As DNA, the CDR3 is TGTGCCAGCAGCTTAGTACAGGGGGGGAGCGAGCAGTACTTC.

The rearrangement links TRBV7-9 to TRBJ1-4; no firm D call. V gave up 0 bases and J gave up 5 bases, with 13 bases separating them. The germline CDR1 and CDR2 sequences are SEHNR and FQNEAQ (reference sequence). CDR3 size: 16 residues. The CDR3 DNA reads as TGTGCCAGCAGCTTAGCGGGCAGGACTTCAAATGAAAAACTGTTTTTT. Amino acid sequence: CASSLAGRTSNEKLFF.

This sequence joins TRBV11-2 and TRBJ1-6; TRBD1 is a possible D gene (6 bases). V lost 7 bases, J lost 3 bases, and 16 bases lay in between. This CDR3 is built from 16 residues. CDR1 and CDR2 (germline): SGHAT, FQNNGV. This chain's CDR3 is CASNQNRAVYNSPLHF. For the CDR3, the DNA is TGTGCCAGCAACCAAAACAGGGCCGTCTATAATTCACCCCTCCACTTT.

This sequence joins TRBV4-1 and TRBJ2-2, with D unresolved. The CDR3 runs to 16 residues. V was pared by 2 bases and J by 3 bases, with 13 bases between. Germline lookup yields CDR1 MGHRA and CDR2 YSYEKL. The CDR3: CASSQPASAYTGELFF. CDR3 DNA: TGCGCCAGCAGCCAACCCGCGAGCGCTTACACCGGGGAGCTGTTTTTT.

This clone has only a few counts. The gene calls are TRBV15 and TRBJ2-7; 11 bases match TRBD1. Trimming removed 4 bases from V and 5 bases from J; junction bases left unmatched: 10. Germline CDR1 and CDR2: LNHNV and YYDKDF (reference sequence). This CDR3 is built from 16 residues. Written as DNA, the CDR3 is TGTGCCACCAGCACGACACGAGGACAGGGGGCTGACGAGCAGTACTTC. This gives the protein CATSTTRGQGADEQYF.

The chain employs TRBV11-2 and TRBJ2-1; D call uncertain. This CDR3 has 14 amino acids. Between the trimmed V and J ends, which lost 5 bases and 4 bases, there was a span of 12 bases. Germline-derived CDR1 and CDR2 are SGHAT and FQNNGV. CDR3 DNA sequence: TGTGCCAGCAGCCCTCTAGGCGGTTACAATGAGCAGTTCTTC. Protein sequence: CASSPLGGYNEQFF.

V and J are TRBV7-3 and TRBJ1-5; unclear D gene. The V and J ends lost 3 bases and 7 bases respectively, with 19 bases between them. The germline gives CDR1 SGHTA, CDR2 FQGTGA. The CDR3 is made up of 16 amino acids. CDR3 sequence (DNA): TGTGCCAGCAGCTTGCCCTCTCCGGCGGGTTTCCAGCCCCAGCATTTT. It yields the protein CASSLPSPAGFQPQHF.

This sequence joins TRBV10-3 and TRBJ2-7; 11 nucleotides match TRBD1. The V gene's germline CDR1 is ENHRY and CDR2 SYGVKD. The junction had 14 bases not matched to a gene; V was cut back by 4 bases and J by 3 bases. This CDR3 has 18 residues. Written as DNA, the CDR3 is TGTGCCATCAGTGCCCCGCTGGGGACCGGGACAGGGGGCTACGAGCAGTACTTC. This sequence encodes CAISAPLGTGTGGYEQYF.

The chain employs TRBV5-1 and TRBJ1-3; D might be TRBD1 (6 bases). The CDR3 loop spans 15 amino acids. Germline V gene data show CDR1 as SGHRS and CDR2 as YFSETQ. V lost 4 bases and J 0 bases, leaving 11 bases between the germline ends. As DNA, the CDR3 is TGCGCCAGCAGCGCGGACAGTCACTCTGGAAACACCATATATTTT. As protein: CASSADSHSGNTIYF.

The V call is TRBV5-1, the J call TRBJ2-2; 7 positions agree with TRBD1. The CDR3 runs 14 residues. Germline V gene lookup returns CDR1 SGHRS and CDR2 YFSETQ. The V gene end was trimmed by 5 bases and the J gene end by 1 base; junction bases not matched to a gene: 2. CDR3: CASRQGVNTGELFF. The CDR3 coding sequence is TGCGCCAGCAGGCAGGGGGTGAACACCGGGGAGCTGTTTTTT.

This clone was seen more than once but under ten times. This chain uses TRBV7-9 with TRBJ1-2; 8 bases agree with TRBD1. Germline CDR1 and CDR2: SEHNR and FQNEAQ (reference sequence). J lost 3 bases, V lost 1 base, and 10 bases had no gene match. The length of the CDR3 is 17 residues. The CDR3 coding sequence is TGTGCCAGCAGCTTAGAGCCCCCCCTGACAGGGGACTATGGCTACACCTTC. Its translation: CASSLEPPLTGDYGYTF. The full variable domain, completed using reference TRBV7-9 and TRBJ1-2, is DTGVSQNPRHKITKRGQNVTFRCDPISEHNRLYWYRQTLGQGPEFLTYFQNEAQLEKSRLLSDRFSAERPKGSFSTLEIQRTEQGDSAMYLCASSLEPPLTGDYGYTFGSGTRLTVV.

The chain recombines TRBV28 with TRBJ1-2, with TRBD1 identical over 7 bases. V trimming: 4 bases; J trimming: 4 bases; junction bases outside the gene matches: 6. Germline-derived CDR1 and CDR2 are MDHEN and SYDVKM. The CDR3 consists of 14 residues. CDR3 sequence (DNA): TGTGCCAGCAGTTCGACAGGGAGCGTCTATGGCTACACCTTC. Translation: CASSSTGSVYGYTF.

V and J are TRBV5-5 and TRBJ2-7; TRBD2 aligns across 7 bases. V dropped 5 bases and J dropped 0; count of bases not matched to a gene: 8. The CDR3 has 15 amino acids. Germline V lookup: CDR1 SGHKS, CDR2 YYEKEE (reference sequence). The CDR3 DNA follows: TGTGCCAGCAGTTATGGACGCGGGAGCTCCTACGAGCAGTACTTC. Residues: CASSYGRGSSYEQYF.

The J gene is TRBJ2-1, the V gene TRBV10-2; perhaps TRBD1 as D (6 bases). The length of the CDR3 is 16 residues. Between the trimmed V and J ends, which lost 2 bases and 1 base, there was a span of 12 bases. In germline, CDR1 is WSHSY, CDR2 SAAADI. CDR3 in amino acids: CASSEKGVASYNEQFF. The DNA of the CDR3 is TGCGCCAGCAGTGAGAAGGGGGTAGCGTCCTACAATGAGCAGTTCTTC.